This T cell receptor (beta chain) was sequenced for a study of T cells after yellow fever vaccination (dated by TCRdb to the late 2010s). Regarding the research as a whole: The SMART-Seq v4 Ultra Low Input RNA kit was used to prepare libraries from fractions with low cell numbers. Bulk TCR alpha and beta repertoires were sequenced longitudinally to track T-cell clones before and after primary and booster YFV17D yellow fever vaccination. Two healthy male donors, one aged 18 to 29 and one aged 30 to 40 years, made up the cohort. Blood was drawn at multiple timepoints before and after primary and secondary immunization, with bulk PBMC replicates and cell subsets isolated. Broad study findings and their caveats: Because abundant contaminating clonotypes from the bulk population could be contained in FACS-sorted repertoires, computational filtering was required. A small share of clonotypes occurred in both CD4 and CD8 compartments, likely arising from convergent recombination. The secondary T-cell response was found to be weaker but faster than the primary response, with a peak reached on day 5 rather than on day 15. Most clones expanded after primary vaccination (almost 98% of CD4 and 88% of CD8) were re-detected after the booster, suggesting that broad memory maintenance occurred. Because the study included only a couple of donors, the extent to which the findings can be generalized is limited.

The meaning of the sample's treatment or condition label: live attenuated yellow fever vaccine strain. At each blood-draw timepoint, two biological replicates of bulk PBMCs were obtained. PBMCs were isolated from peripheral blood using a standard Ficoll-Paque protocol. TriZol was used to extract RNA from bulk PBMCs, from CD4 and CD8 fractions, and from dextramer-positive and dextramer-negative fractions. In the case of this clonotype: Its recognized antigen is unknown. One base away there is no much larger clone; base qualities are not given.

Synthesis of TCR cDNA relied on 5'RACE template switching, a step that introduced a universal primer site along with unique molecular identifiers. Priming of cDNA synthesis was performed from both the TCR alpha and TCR beta constant segments. Libraries were amplified in two PCR steps, with sample barcodes and sequencing adapters added in the second step. Sequencing of libraries was performed on Illumina HiSeq 2500 (2x100 bp) or NovaSeq (2x150 bp). The original pipeline was this. Demultiplexing of reads and collapsing into UMI consensus sequences were performed with MIGEC, and V(D)J alignment was carried out with MiXCR. Vaccine-responding clonotypes were defined with edgeR using replicate PBMC samples, requiring FDR below 0.01 and a log2 fold change above 5 up to day 15. Bulk clonotypes were assigned CD4 or CD8 identity according to which sequenced CD4 or CD8 repertoire held them at higher abundance. TCRdb cleaned the public reads at Q25 with fastp, built clones with MiXCR and kept in-frame beta chains. Each record represents a unique CDR3 protein, reported with the most common genes and DNA among its rows. TCRdb, not the original authors, processed these V and J calls. The sample records under 550,000 distinct CDR3 sequences, 21% of which are singletons. Jointly, the top ten make up about 16% of the sample.

A distance of 8 bases separates the germline ends of V and J, which lose 5 bases and 4 bases respectively. CDR1 and CDR2, looked up from the germline V gene (reference sequence), are GTSNPN and SVGIG. From cysteine to phenylalanine, the CDR3 is 11 amino acids long. The only DNA kept is the CDR3, 33 bases in frame from the first base. Here the chain combines TRBV30 and TRBJ1-1, with the D gene not confidently named. The sequence was collected from a man aged 18 to 35 who received the YFV17D yellow fever vaccine. This material consisted of PBMCs, taken about 21 days after the first yellow fever vaccination. CDR3 reads: CAWGSGTEAFF. The nucleotide sequence is TGTGCCTGGGGGTCTGGCACTGAAGCTTTCTTT.